Shown below are 15 T cell receptor beta chains from a single sample sequenced in a study of T-cell reconstitution after alpha-beta-depleted transplantation in children. Unique molecular identifiers were used to barcode this TCRbeta library. TCRdb fed the PCR reads into MiXCR, producing one record per CDR3 protein. In the table there are approximately 130,000 distinct CDR3 sequences, approximately 8.7% of which are singletons. The source was PBMCs, mostly from graft donor cells, collected 180 days after TCRalphabeta/CD19-depleted stem cell transplant. The receptor source for this set is a girl under three years old who had a stem cell transplant for combined immunodeficiency, so the T cells may come from the graft donor.

This clonotype was counted between two and nine times. The rearrangement links TRBV5-1 to TRBJ2-7; D gene ambiguous. The germline V gene has CDR1 SGHRS and CDR2 YFSETQ. V was clipped by 0 bases and J by 0 bases, with 13 bases between them. The CDR3 has 16 residues. The CDR3 reads CASSLEWQPNSYEQYF. The DNA of the CDR3 is TGCGCCAGCAGCTTGGAGTGGCAGCCCAACTCCTACGAGCAGTACTTC.

This chain joins TRBV29-1 and TRBJ1-2; D may be TRBD1 (6 bases). The CDR3 sequence is 13 residues long. With 4 bases removed from V and 4 bases from J, the gap between germline ends came to 13 bases. CDR1 and CDR2 (germline): SQVTM, ANQGSEA. As DNA, the CDR3 is TGCAGCGTTGCCCCACAGGGATTCTATGGCTACACCTTC. Translated, it gives CSVAPQGFYGYTF. The complete variable domain, with remaining parts taken from reference TRBV29-1 and TRBJ1-2, reads SAVISQKPSRDICQRGTSLTIQCQVDSQVTMMFWYRQQPGQSLTLIATANQGSEATYESGFVIDKFPISRPNLTFSTLTVSNMSPEDSSIYLCSVAPQGFYGYTFGSGTRLTVV.

This clonotype was found a few times. V usage is TRBV20-1 and J usage is TRBJ2-3; 7 nucleotides match TRBD2. Germline CDR1 reads DFQATT; CDR2 reads SNEGSKA (reference sequence). The CDR3 consists of 13 residues. V was pared by 6 bases and J by 4 bases, with 7 bases of the junction left unmatched. CDR3 in amino acids: CSAAGLVSDTQYF. In DNA form, the CDR3 reads TGCAGTGCAGCCGGACTAGTTTCAGATACGCAGTATTTT.

A remark on this clonotype: A much larger clone sits a single nucleotide away, making a read error possible. The chain joins TRBV10-3 to TRBJ1-5; no reliable D call. V was shortened by 1 base and J by 9 bases, with 16 bases between the two germline ends. There are 15 residues in the CDR3. The germline V gene has CDR1 ENHRY and CDR2 SYGVKD. The CDR3: CAISEWLTIKRPQHF. CDR3 nucleotide sequence: TGTGCCATCAGTGAGTGGTTGACCATAAAGAGGCCCCAGCATTTT.

This clonotype was counted many times. This sequence joins TRBV5-1 and TRBJ1-1, with unresolved D. Per the germline V gene, CDR1 is SGHRS and CDR2 is YFSETQ. Trimming pared 4 bases from V and 1 base from J, leaving 8 bases between. This CDR3 is built from 13 residues. In DNA, the CDR3 is TGCGCCAGCAGCCTGTCACAGAACACTGAAGCTTTCTTT. Its protein is CASSLSQNTEAFF.

The V and J genes are TRBV20-1 and TRBJ1-1; the D is unclear. The length of the CDR3 is 14 residues. V lost 1 base and J lost 0, with 9 bases in between. Germline loops: CDR1 DFQATT, CDR2 SNEGSKA (reference sequence). The CDR3 sequence is CSARGGGLNTEAFF. The CDR3 DNA sequence: TGCAGTGCTAGAGGTGGCGGTCTGAACACTGAAGCTTTCTTT.

The chain recombines TRBV6-5 with TRBJ2-1; TRBD2 aligns across 7 bases. V shed 4 bases, J shed 3 bases, and the junction held 6 bases outside the gene matches. Germline CDR1 reads MNHEY; CDR2 reads SVGAGI. The CDR3 totals 15 residues. CDR3 sequence (DNA): TGTGCCAGCAGTTTCCTAGCGGAGATCTACAATGAGCAGTTCTTC. Translation gives CASSFLAEIYNEQFF.

This clonotype was seen only a few times. The chain joins TRBV7-2 to TRBJ2-1; D is unclear. This CDR3 comprises 13 residues. Germline V CDR1 and CDR2: SGHTA, FQGNSA. V lost 1 base and J lost 5, with 6 bases in between. The CDR3 sequence: CASSLVRDNEQFF. The CDR3 DNA is TGTGCCAGCAGCTTAGTTAGGGACAATGAGCAGTTCTTC.

The V call is TRBV29-1, the J call TRBJ1-6; D is perhaps TRBD1 (5 bases). Germline CDR1 is SQVTM and CDR2 is ANQGSEA. The CDR3 has 13 residues. Trimming took 4 bases from V and 9 from J, leaving 13 bases between them. Here the CDR3 DNA reads TGCAGCGTTGGGTCACAGGCGGGTTCACCCCTCCACTTT. Translated: CSVGSQAGSPLHF.

This clonotype was seen more than once but under ten times. V is TRBV29-1 and J is TRBJ2-3; D may be TRBD1 (6 bases). Germline CDR1 is SQVTM and CDR2 is ANQGSEA. Trimming pared 4 bases from V and 1 base from J, leaving 12 bases between. This CDR3 is built from 14 residues. CDR3: CSVARGRGTDTQYF. The CDR3 nucleotides read TGCAGCGTTGCAAGGGGGAGAGGCACAGATACGCAGTATTTT.

This clonotype appeared a few times. The chain combines TRBV5-1 with TRBJ2-7; D unclear. The CDR3 has 15 amino acids. V was trimmed by 0 bases and J by 2 bases, leaving 12 bases between them. Looked up from germline, CDR1 is SGHRS and CDR2 is YFSETQ. The chain's CDR3 is CASSLASLGPYEQYF. DNA of the CDR3: TGCGCCAGCAGCTTGGCCAGCCTGGGCCCCTACGAGCAGTACTTC. Together with reference TRBV5-1 and TRBJ2-7, the CDR3 gives the full variable domain: KAGVTQTPRYLIKTRGQQVTLSCSPISGHRSVSWYQQTPGQGLQFLFEYFSETQRNKGNFPGRFSGRQFSNSRSEMNVSTLELGDSALYLCASSLASLGPYEQYFGPGTRLTVT.

The sample holds many counts of this clonotype. The genes are TRBV20-1 and TRBJ2-1; no clear D gene. This CDR3 is 12 amino acids long. Germline V gene sequence: CDR1 DFQATT, CDR2 SNEGSKA (reference sequence). Trimming left V 3 bases short and J 3 bases short, with 6 bases between. The CDR3 region has the DNA TGCAGTGCTAGTGAGATCTACAATGAGCAGTTCTTC. As protein: CSASEIYNEQFF.

This clonotype has ten or more counts. This sequence joins TRBV9 and TRBJ1-2; the D gene is possibly TRBD1 (6 bases). V gave up 0 bases and J gave up 3 bases, with 12 bases separating them. The CDR3 has 15 amino acids. The germline CDR1 and CDR2 sequences are SGDLS and YYNGEE. The chain's CDR3 is CASSVGSGTHYGYTF. The CDR3 DNA is TGTGCCAGCAGCGTAGGTTCTGGGACACACTATGGCTACACCTTC.

The chain employs TRBV5-4 and TRBJ1-1; tentative D call: TRBD1 (5 bases). CDR3 size: 15 residues. Germline V gene data show CDR1 as SGHNT and CDR2 as YYREEE (reference sequence). V lost 0 bases to trimming and J lost 1 base, with 10 bases between them. CDR3 protein: CASSLGGRANTEAFF. CDR3 nucleotide sequence: TGTGCCAGCAGCTTGGGTGGCAGGGCGAACACTGAAGCTTTCTTT.

The gene calls are TRBV7-2 and TRBJ1-3, with D perhaps matching TRBD1 (5 bases). Germline assignment: CDR1 SGHTA and CDR2 FQGNSA. The CDR3 length is 15 residues. V gave up 4 bases and J gave up 2 bases, with 12 bases separating them. CDR3 amino acids: CASSSRRQTGNTIYF. CDR3 in DNA: TGTGCCAGCAGCTCCAGGCGACAGACTGGAAACACCATATATTTT.